Below are 6 T cell receptor beta chains sequenced from a single sample in a study of PD-L1 blockade in urothelial cancer. Some clones are missing from TCRdb's copy, which holds only in-frame ones; the method was immunoSEQ multiplex PCR. The data hold 35,000 to 50,000 clones, with approximately 77% observed a single time. This specimen was PBMCs, taken around atezolizumab (anti-PD-L1) treatment. These receptors were obtained from a man aged 65-85 years with urothelial cancer.

The rearrangement uses TRBV25-1 and TRBJ1-4, with unresolved D. V lost 1 base to trimming and J lost 8 bases, with 8 bases between them. The CDR3 consists of 13 residues. The V gene's germline CDR1 is MGHDK and CDR2 SYGVNS. CDR3 sequence reads: CASSESGTEKLFF. DNA for the CDR3: TGTGCCAGCAGTGAATCGGGTACCGAAAAACTGTTTTTT.

The chain joins TRBV19 to TRBJ2-7, with D unclear. The ends were cut back, 0 bases at V and 3 bases at J, with 9 bases in the middle. The CDR3 spans 14 residues. The germline gives CDR1 LNHDA, CDR2 SQIVND (reference sequence). CDR3 amino acids: CASSIEARNYEQYF. In DNA form, the CDR3 reads TGTGCCAGTAGTATAGAGGCACGCAACTACGAGCAGTACTTC.

V is TRBV19 and J is TRBJ2-2; a weak D match, TRBD1 (6 bases). Germline lookup yields CDR1 LNHDA and CDR2 SQIVND (reference sequence). The CDR3 is 15 amino acids. V was pared by 6 bases and J by 4 bases, with 15 bases between. The CDR3 coding sequence is TGTGCCAGTAGGCACACAGGGTCGGGCACCGGGGAGCTGTTTTTT. This gives the protein CASRHTGSGTGELFF. The full variable domain, rest sourced from reference TRBV19 and TRBJ2-2, is DGGITQSPKYLFRKEGQNVTLSCEQNLNHDAMYWYRQDPGQGLRLIYYSQIVNDFQKGDIAEGYSVSREKKESFPLTVTSAQKNPTAFYLCASRHTGSGTGELFFGEGSRLTVL.

This clone was seen a few times. V and J are TRBV4-1 and TRBJ1-5, with D unresolved. From germline, CDR1 is MGHRA and CDR2 YSYEKL. Trimming removed 7 bases at V and 5 bases at J, with 18 bases between. The CDR3 is 15 residues long. The chain's CDR3 is CASTLSGTRDQPQHF. CDR3 DNA: TGCGCCAGCACCCTATCAGGAACCCGCGATCAGCCCCAGCATTTT.

The chain has TRBV5-8 and TRBJ2-2; tentatively, D is TRBD2 (5 bases). The CDR3 has 13 residues. V was shortened by 2 bases and J by 5 bases, with 7 bases between the two germline ends. Germline V gives CDR1 SGHTS, CDR2 YDEGEE. Here the CDR3 reads CASSFGGTGELFF. The DNA for the CDR3 is TGTGCCAGCAGCTTCGGCGGGACCGGGGAGCTGTTTTTT.

The chain uses TRBV5-1 and TRBJ2-3; weak D call: TRBD2 (6 bases). The germline gives CDR1 SGHRS, CDR2 YFSETQ. Trimming removed 1 base from V and 4 bases from J, with 10 bases in between. The length of the CDR3 is 14 residues. The CDR3: CASSLYTGADTQYF. CDR3 sequence (DNA): TGCGCCAGCAGCTTGTACACGGGAGCAGATACGCAGTATTTT.